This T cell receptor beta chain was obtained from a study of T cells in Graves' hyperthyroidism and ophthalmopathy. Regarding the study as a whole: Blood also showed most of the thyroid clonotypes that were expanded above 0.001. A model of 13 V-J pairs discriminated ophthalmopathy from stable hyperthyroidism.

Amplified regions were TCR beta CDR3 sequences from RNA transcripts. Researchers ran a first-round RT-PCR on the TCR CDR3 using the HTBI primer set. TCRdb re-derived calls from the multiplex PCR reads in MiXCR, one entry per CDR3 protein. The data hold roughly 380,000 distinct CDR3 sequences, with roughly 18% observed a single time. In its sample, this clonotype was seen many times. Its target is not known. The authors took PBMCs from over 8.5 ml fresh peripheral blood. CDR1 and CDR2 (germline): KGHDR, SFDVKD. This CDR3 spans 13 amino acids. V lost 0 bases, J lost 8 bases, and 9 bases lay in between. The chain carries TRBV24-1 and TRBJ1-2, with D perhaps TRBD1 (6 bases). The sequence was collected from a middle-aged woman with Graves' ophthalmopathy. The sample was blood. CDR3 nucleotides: TGTGCCACCAGTGATTTGCAGACAGGCGGCTACACCTTC. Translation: CATSDLQTGGYTF.